The T cell receptor (beta chain) under discussion was sequenced for a study of blood T cell repertoires in COVID-19. Study overall: PBMCs, B-cell-depleted T cells, or T cells were the source of the cDNA or gDNA that made up the material.

This CDR3 spans 14 amino acids. V was shortened by 4 bases and J by 7 bases, with 14 bases between the two germline ends. CDR1 is SGHRS and CDR2 is YFSETQ in the germline V gene. In the original workflow: Estimation of nucleated cell counts relied on the amplification of reference gene primers. Clones were read by immunoSEQ multiplex PCR, and TCRdb kept only the in-frame ones, dropping some. For V, J and clone size, that table is used; D and trimming come from the DNA. The table shows 200,000 to 300,000 clones, with nearly 90% occurring only once. The material sequenced was peripheral blood. The chain uses TRBV5-1 and TRBJ1-4; no reliable D call. The sequence derives from a woman in her twenties or thirties with acute or convalescent COVID-19. Written as DNA, the CDR3 is TGCGCCAGCAGCGCCACAGCAGGAGGTGAAAAACTGTTTTTT. It encodes CASSATAGGEKLFF. The whole variable domain, filled in from reference TRBV5-1 and TRBJ1-4, reads KAGVTQTPRYLIKTRGQQVTLSCSPISGHRSVSWYQQTPGQGLQFLFEYFSETQRNKGNFPGRFSGRQFSNSRSEMNVSTLELGDSALYLCASSATAGGEKLFFGSGTQLSVL.